The sequence of this T cell receptor (beta chain) was determined in a study of CD8+ T cells in alopecia areata. Study results and caveats: Scalp sample data also include resident alphabeta T cells from normal skin. Mice showed TCR sharing more clearly than patients did, possibly owing to HLA. Lesional scalp, notably in alopecia totalis/universalis, had clonality above that of normal scalp.

Separation by sorting yielded CD4+ and CD8+ T cells from PBMCs. To note about this clone: What it binds is unknown.

The CDR3 totals 10 residues. Germline assignment: CDR1 GTSNPN and CDR2 SVGIG (reference sequence). Trimming removed 5 bases from V and 8 bases from J, with 9 bases in between. Extracted from the samples, RNA was reverse transcribed into cDNA to serve as the sequencing template. Method: immunoSEQ multiplex PCR; TCRdb's copy keeps in-frame clones and lacks some. The repertoire has around 210,000 clones, about 56% of them found once; the top ten carry roughly 5%. This TCR came from a human donor in good health. Sequencing input: CD8+ T cells sorted from blood. The chain links TRBV30 to TRBJ1-1; D is uncertain. The CDR3 DNA is TGTGCCTGGGGCCGTGGGGAAGCTTTCTTT. Amino acid sequence: CAWGRGEAFF. Filled out from reference TRBV30 and TRBJ1-1, the complete variable domain reads SQTIHQWPATLVQPVGSPLSLECTVEGTSNPNLYWYRQAAGRGLQLLFYSVGIGQISSEVPQNLSASRPQDRQFILSSKKLLLSDSGFYLCAWGRGEAFFGQGTRLTVV.